This TCR beta chain was captured in a study of blood T cell repertoires in COVID-19. Turning to the study itself: Material from acute and convalescent COVID-19 was sourced from the United States, Italy and Spain. PBMCs, B-cell-depleted T cells, or T cells provided the cDNA or gDNA that made up the material.

As processed by the authors: Reference gene primer amplification yielded estimated nucleated cell counts. Here immunoSEQ multiplex PCR was the method, and the copy in TCRdb shows in-frame clones only, minus some. V, J and clone size derive from that table, while D and trimming were established from the DNA sequence. Here the sample spans fewer than 200,000 clones, around four fifths being singletons. Per germline, CDR1 SGDLS and CDR2 YYNGEE. V was pared by 0 bases and J by 5 bases, with 4 bases of the junction left unmatched. The CDR3 is 14 residues long. This TCR was recovered from a woman aged 70 to 79 who had recovered from COVID-19. The sequenced sample consisted of peripheral blood. The genes are TRBV9 and TRBJ2-7; 8 bases are shared with TRBD2. The CDR3, as DNA: TGTGCCAGCAGCGTAGCGGGGGGGGCGGACGAGCAGTACTTC. The encoded protein is CASSVAGGADEQYF. Complete variable domain (other parts from reference TRBV9 and TRBJ2-7): DSGVTQTPKHLITATGQRVTLRCSPRSGDLSVYWYQQSLDQGLQFLIQYYNGEERAKGNILERFSAQQFPDLHSELNLSSLELGDSALYFCASSVAGGADEQYFGPGTRLTVT.